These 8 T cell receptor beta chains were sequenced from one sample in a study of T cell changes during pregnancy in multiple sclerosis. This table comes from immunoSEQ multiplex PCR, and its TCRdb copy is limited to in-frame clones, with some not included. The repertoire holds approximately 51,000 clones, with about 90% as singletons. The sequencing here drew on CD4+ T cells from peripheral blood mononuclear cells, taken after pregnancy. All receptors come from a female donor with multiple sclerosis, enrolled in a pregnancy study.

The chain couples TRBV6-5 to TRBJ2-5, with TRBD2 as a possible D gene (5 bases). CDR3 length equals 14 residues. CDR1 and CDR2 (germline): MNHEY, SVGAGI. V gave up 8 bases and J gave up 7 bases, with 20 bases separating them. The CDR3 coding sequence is TGTGCCAGCCTGTCTCCAACCGGGGATGGGACCCAGTACTTC. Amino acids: CASLSPTGDGTQYF.

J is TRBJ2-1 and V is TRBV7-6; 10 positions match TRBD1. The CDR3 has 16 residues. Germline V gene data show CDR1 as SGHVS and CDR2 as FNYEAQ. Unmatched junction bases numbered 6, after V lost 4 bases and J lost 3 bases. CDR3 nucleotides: TGTGCCAGCAGCTCCCGACAGGGGGCAGACTACAATGAGCAGTTCTTC. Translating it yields CASSSRQGADYNEQFF.

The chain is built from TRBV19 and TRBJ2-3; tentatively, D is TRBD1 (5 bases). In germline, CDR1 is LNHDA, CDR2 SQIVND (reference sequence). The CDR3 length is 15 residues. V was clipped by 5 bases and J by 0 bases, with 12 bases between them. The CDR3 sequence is CASSWGGPSTDTQYF. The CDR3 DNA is TGTGCCAGTAGTTGGGGCGGACCTAGCACAGATACGCAGTATTTT.

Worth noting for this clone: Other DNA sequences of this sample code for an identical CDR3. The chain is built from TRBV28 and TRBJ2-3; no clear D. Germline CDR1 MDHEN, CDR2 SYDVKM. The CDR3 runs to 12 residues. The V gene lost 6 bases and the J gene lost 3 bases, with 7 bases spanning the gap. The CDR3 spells CASSSETDTQYF. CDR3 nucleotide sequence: TGTGCCAGCAGCTCTGAGACAGATACGCAGTATTTT.

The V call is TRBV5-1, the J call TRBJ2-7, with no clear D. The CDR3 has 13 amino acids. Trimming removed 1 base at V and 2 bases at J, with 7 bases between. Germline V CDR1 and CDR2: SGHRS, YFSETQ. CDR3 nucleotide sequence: TGCGCCAGCAGCTTGTCCAGGACCTACGAGCAGTACTTC. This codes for CASSLSRTYEQYF.

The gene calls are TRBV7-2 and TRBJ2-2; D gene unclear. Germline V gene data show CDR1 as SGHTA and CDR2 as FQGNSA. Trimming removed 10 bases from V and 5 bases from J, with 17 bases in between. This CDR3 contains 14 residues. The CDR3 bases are TGTGCCACCGCCGACCAGCGTCTGACCGGGGAGCTGTTTTTT. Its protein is CATADQRLTGELFF.

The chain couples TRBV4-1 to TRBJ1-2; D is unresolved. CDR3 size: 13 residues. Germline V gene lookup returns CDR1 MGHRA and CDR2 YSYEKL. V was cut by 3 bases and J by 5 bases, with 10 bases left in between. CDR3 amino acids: CASSQSRGYGYTF. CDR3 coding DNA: TGCGCCAGCAGCCAGTCCCGAGGGTATGGCTACACCTTC.

The CDR3: CASSTRPGQGSTDTQYF. CDR3 bases: TGTGCCAGCAGCACCCGCCCCGGACAGGGTAGCACAGATACGCAGTATTTT. V and J are TRBV7-2 and TRBJ2-3; TRBD1 agrees at 8 bases. The V gene's germline CDR1 is SGHTA and CDR2 FQGNSA. V lost 5 bases to trimming and J lost 0 bases; unmatched junction nucleotides: 10. This CDR3 contains 17 residues.